This is a list of T cell receptor beta chains from one sample in a study of T cell responses to AZD1222 COVID-19 vaccine. Some clones are missing from TCRdb's copy, which holds only in-frame ones; the method was immunoSEQ multiplex PCR. The repertoire holds more than 85,000 clones, with approximately 90% as singletons. This specimen consisted of peripheral blood, obtained on day 0 of AZD1222 vaccination. The source of these receptors is an adult in good health. Each CDR3 is given with its conserved first and last residue. Each record gives: D gene, clone size, V gene, J gene, CDR3 length, CDR3 DNA, CDR3 protein. A D gene is named only where the DNA matches it firmly. Size is stated for part of the rows, as once, few or many counts, or as a class when the clone is expanded.

d_gene: -
abundance: -
v_gene: TRBV19
j_gene: TRBJ2-5
len: 13
CDR3nt: TGTGCCAGTAGGGGCCCCCCTGGGGAGACCCAGTACTTC
CDR3aa: CASRGPPGETQYF

d_gene: -
abundance: few
v_gene: TRBV9
j_gene: TRBJ2-4
len: 14
CDR3nt: TGTGCCAGCAGCGCTGAGGCCTCGGGAAACATTCAGTACTTC
CDR3aa: CASSAEASGNIQYF

d_gene: -
abundance: -
v_gene: TRBV9
j_gene: TRBJ1-6
len: 15
CDR3nt: TGTGCCAGCAGCGTAGATTGGACATGGGATTCACCCCTCCACTTT
CDR3aa: CASSVDWTWDSPLHF

d_gene: TRBD2
abundance: -
v_gene: TRBV11-1
j_gene: TRBJ2-7
len: 15
CDR3nt: TGTGCCAGCAGCCCCGGGTGGGCTAGCGGGCACGAGCAGTACTTC
CDR3aa: CASSPGWASGHEQYF

d_gene: TRBD1
abundance: -
v_gene: TRBV19
j_gene: TRBJ1-2
len: 12
CDR3nt: TGTGCCAGTGGTGACAGGGTCTATGGCTACACCTTC
CDR3aa: CASGDRVYGYTF

d_gene: -
abundance: -
v_gene: TRBV2
j_gene: TRBJ2-5
len: 15
CDR3nt: TGTGCCAGCAGTGAAAAGGTTGGCAGGGTGGAGACCCAGTACTTC
CDR3aa: CASSEKVGRVETQYF

d_gene: TRBD1
abundance: -
v_gene: TRBV30
j_gene: TRBJ1-4
len: 14
CDR3nt: TGTGCCTGGACGGCGGGACAGACTAATGAAAAACTGTTTTTT
CDR3aa: CAWTAGQTNEKLFF

d_gene: -
abundance: few
v_gene: TRBV6-2/TRBV6-3
j_gene: TRBJ2-5
len: 13
CDR3nt: TGTGCCAGCAGTTCACAGTCCCAAGAGACCCAGTACTTC
CDR3aa: CASSSQSQETQYF

d_gene: -
abundance: -
v_gene: TRBV7-9
j_gene: TRBJ1-5
len: 12
CDR3nt: TGTGCCAGCAGCTTAGACAATCAGCCCCAGCATTTT
CDR3aa: CASSLDNQPQHF

d_gene: -
abundance: -
v_gene: TRBV7-7
j_gene: TRBJ1-3
len: 21
CDR3nt: TGTGCTAGCAGCCCCGATCCCAGAGCGGGCAGGGATATTACCTCTGGAAACACCATATATTTT
CDR3aa: CASSPDPRAGRDITSGNTIYF

d_gene: TRBD1
abundance: -
v_gene: TRBV18
j_gene: TRBJ2-2
len: 17
CDR3nt: TGTGCCAGCTCGGAGACCGGGACAGGGACGGGAGCCGGGGAGCTGTTTTTT
CDR3aa: CASSETGTGTGAGELFF

d_gene: -
abundance: -
v_gene: TRBV2
j_gene: TRBJ1-2
len: 14
CDR3nt: TGTGCCAGCAGTGAAGGGGAAAGGAACTATGGCTACACCTTC
CDR3aa: CASSEGERNYGYTF

d_gene: -
abundance: -
v_gene: TRBV7-3
j_gene: TRBJ2-7
len: 12
CDR3nt: TGTGCCAGCAGCTTTCCCGGCAGAGAGCAGTACTTC
CDR3aa: CASSFPGREQYF

d_gene: -
abundance: -
v_gene: TRBV7-6
j_gene: TRBJ1-1
len: 8
CDR3nt: TGTGCCACAAAATCGGCTTTCTTT
CDR3aa: CATKSAFF

d_gene: TRBD1
abundance: -
v_gene: TRBV27
j_gene: TRBJ2-7
len: 15
CDR3nt: TGTGCCAGCAGTTTTGGTGGCAGGGGGCGCGGCGAGCAGTACTTC
CDR3aa: CASSFGGRGRGEQYF

d_gene: TRBD2
abundance: -
v_gene: TRBV2
j_gene: TRBJ2-1
len: 12
CDR3nt: TGTGCCGGGGGGGGGACCCGCAATGAGCAGTTCTTC
CDR3aa: CAGGGTRNEQFF

d_gene: TRBD1
abundance: -
v_gene: TRBV30
j_gene: TRBJ1-3
len: 14
CDR3nt: TGTGCCTGGAGTTTTACGACAGGGGGAAACACCATATATTTT
CDR3aa: CAWSFTTGGNTIYF

d_gene: -
abundance: -
v_gene: TRBV6-2/TRBV6-3
j_gene: TRBJ1-2
len: 15
CDR3nt: TGTGCCAGCAGTTACGACAGGAACCCTAACTATGGCTACACCTTC
CDR3aa: CASSYDRNPNYGYTF

d_gene: -
abundance: -
v_gene: TRBV7-2
j_gene: TRBJ2-7
len: 13
CDR3nt: TGTGCCAGCAACCTACAGGGAACCTACGAGCAGTACTTC
CDR3aa: CASNLQGTYEQYF

d_gene: TRBD1
abundance: -
v_gene: TRBV12-3/TRBV12-4
j_gene: TRBJ1-2
len: 12
CDR3nt: TGTGCCAGCACTCCCGGGACAGGTGGCTACACCTTC
CDR3aa: CASTPGTGGYTF

d_gene: -
abundance: -
v_gene: TRBV9
j_gene: TRBJ1-1
len: 13
CDR3nt: TGTGCCAGCAGCGGGACAGCGAACACTGAAGCTTTCTTT
CDR3aa: CASSGTANTEAFF

d_gene: -
abundance: -
v_gene: TRBV30
j_gene: TRBJ2-5
len: 15
CDR3nt: TGTGCCTGGAGTAAAAGGTCCTCATTCCAAGAGACCCAGTACTTC
CDR3aa: CAWSKRSSFQETQYF

d_gene: -
abundance: -
v_gene: TRBV13
j_gene: TRBJ1-6
len: 15
CDR3nt: TGTGCCAGCAGCTTATGGGGGGCGGGTAATTCACCCCTCCACTTT
CDR3aa: CASSLWGAGNSPLHF

d_gene: -
abundance: -
v_gene: TRBV9
j_gene: TRBJ1-4
len: 16
CDR3nt: TGTGCCAGCAGCGTAGATGGTGGCGGAATCAATGAAAAACTGTTTTTT
CDR3aa: CASSVDGGGINEKLFF

d_gene: TRBD1
abundance: -
v_gene: TRBV6-5
j_gene: TRBJ1-2
len: 15
CDR3nt: TGTGCCAGCAGGCCTGGACAGGCCACTAACTATGGCTACACCTTC
CDR3aa: CASRPGQATNYGYTF

d_gene: -
abundance: -
v_gene: TRBV6-4
j_gene: TRBJ2-6
len: 15
CDR3nt: TGTGCCAGCAGTGACTCGAGCTCTGGGGCCAACGTCCTGACTTTC
CDR3aa: CASSDSSSGANVLTF

d_gene: -
abundance: -
v_gene: TRBV4-3
j_gene: TRBJ2-7
len: 16
CDR3nt: TGCGCCAGCAGCCAAGAGGGATGGGGGGCGGGCTACGAGCAGTACTTC
CDR3aa: CASSQEGWGAGYEQYF

d_gene: TRBD1
abundance: -
v_gene: TRBV18
j_gene: TRBJ1-4
len: 15
CDR3nt: TGTGCCAGCTCACCAGATTTACAGGGGTCAGAAAAACTGTTTTTT
CDR3aa: CASSPDLQGSEKLFF

d_gene: TRBD1
abundance: -
v_gene: TRBV3-1/TRBV3-2
j_gene: TRBJ1-6
len: 16
CDR3nt: TGTGCCAGCAGCCAAGATCTTGGGACAGGGACTTCACCCCTCCACTTT
CDR3aa: CASSQDLGTGTSPLHF

d_gene: TRBD1
abundance: -
v_gene: TRBV7-2
j_gene: TRBJ1-5
len: 17
CDR3nt: TGTGCCAGCAGCCCAAGGGGGCCTTATGGGTACAATCAGCCCCAGCATTTT
CDR3aa: CASSPRGPYGYNQPQHF

d_gene: -
abundance: -
v_gene: TRBV9
j_gene: TRBJ2-5
len: 15
CDR3nt: TGTGCCAGCAGCCCGCCCGTGAACGGACGAGAGACCCAGTACTTC
CDR3aa: CASSPPVNGRETQYF

d_gene: -
abundance: -
v_gene: TRBV7-2
j_gene: TRBJ1-5
len: 14
CDR3nt: TGTGCCAGCAGCTCATCAGGCGGTGGTCAGCCCCAGCATTTT
CDR3aa: CASSSSGGGQPQHF

d_gene: -
abundance: -
v_gene: TRBV3-1/TRBV3-2
j_gene: TRBJ1-2
len: 14
CDR3nt: TGTGCCAGCAGCCAAGAGGGTTTAAGGATTGGCTACACCTTC
CDR3aa: CASSQEGLRIGYTF

d_gene: -
abundance: -
v_gene: TRBV7-2
j_gene: TRBJ2-5
len: 16
CDR3nt: TGTGCCAGCAGCTTAGTCGACAGCAAATATCAAGAGACCCAGTACTTC
CDR3aa: CASSLVDSKYQETQYF

d_gene: -
abundance: few
v_gene: TRBV29-1
j_gene: TRBJ2-4
len: 14
CDR3nt: TGCAGCGTCCTTGACTGGAAAATAAAAAACATTCAGTACTTC
CDR3aa: CSVLDWKIKNIQYF

d_gene: -
abundance: once
v_gene: TRBV27
j_gene: TRBJ1-6
len: 12
CDR3nt: TGTGCCAGCAAAACAGAAAATTCACCCCTCCACTTT
CDR3aa: CASKTENSPLHF

d_gene: -
abundance: -
v_gene: TRBV4-1
j_gene: TRBJ2-7
len: 13
CDR3nt: TGCGCCAGCAGCCAAGACGGTTCCTACGAGCAGTACTTC
CDR3aa: CASSQDGSYEQYF

d_gene: -
abundance: few
v_gene: TRBV6-5
j_gene: TRBJ1-3
len: 13
CDR3nt: TGTGCCAGCAGACCTCCCTCGGGAAACACCATATATTTT
CDR3aa: CASRPPSGNTIYF

d_gene: TRBD1
abundance: -
v_gene: TRBV6-5
j_gene: TRBJ1-2
len: 14
CDR3nt: TGTGCCAGCAGTAGGGACAGGGGGGACTATGGCTACACCTTC
CDR3aa: CASSRDRGDYGYTF

d_gene: -
abundance: -
v_gene: TRBV19
j_gene: TRBJ2-2
len: 14
CDR3nt: TGTGCCAGTAGTCCTATGTACAGGGCCGGGGAGCTGTTTTTT
CDR3aa: CASSPMYRAGELFF

d_gene: -
abundance: -
v_gene: TRBV9
j_gene: TRBJ2-3
len: 17
CDR3nt: TGTGCCAGCAGCGCCCCCGCGGCAGGGTGGGGCACAGATACGCAGTATTTT
CDR3aa: CASSAPAAGWGTDTQYF

d_gene: -
abundance: -
v_gene: TRBV27
j_gene: TRBJ1-5
len: 17
CDR3nt: TGTGCCAGCAGCCCTAATCCGGGTTTCGGTCTTTTATCGCCCCAGCATTTT
CDR3aa: CASSPNPGFGLLSPQHF

d_gene: TRBD1
abundance: -
v_gene: TRBV19
j_gene: TRBJ1-6
len: 16
CDR3nt: TGTGCCAGTAGTTCCTCCGGGACAGGGGGCGGATCACCCCTCCACTTT
CDR3aa: CASSSSGTGGGSPLHF

d_gene: -
abundance: -
v_gene: TRBV28
j_gene: TRBJ1-1
len: 12
CDR3nt: TGTGCCAGTCAGGCCTCGAACACTGAAGCTTTCTTT
CDR3aa: CASQASNTEAFF

d_gene: -
abundance: -
v_gene: TRBV12-3/TRBV12-4
j_gene: TRBJ1-6
len: 9
CDR3nt: TGTTCGCCCCTAAGGGGCCTCCACTTT
CDR3aa: CSPLRGLHF

d_gene: -
abundance: -
v_gene: TRBV28
j_gene: TRBJ2-5
len: 12
CDR3nt: TGTGCCAGCAGCACCTCCGTCCCGGCCCAGTACTTC
CDR3aa: CASSTSVPAQYF

d_gene: TRBD1
abundance: -
v_gene: TRBV7-2
j_gene: TRBJ2-3
len: 13
CDR3nt: TGTGCCAGCAGCTTAGAGGGGGCCAATACGCAGTATTTT
CDR3aa: CASSLEGANTQYF

d_gene: -
abundance: -
v_gene: TRBV28
j_gene: TRBJ2-1
len: 13
CDR3nt: TGTGCCAGCAGGTCCCAGACCTACAATGAGCAGTTCTTC
CDR3aa: CASRSQTYNEQFF

d_gene: -
abundance: -
v_gene: TRBV19
j_gene: TRBJ2-3
len: 11
CDR3nt: TGTGCCAGTGTGATGTCAGATACGCAGTATTTT
CDR3aa: CASVMSDTQYF

d_gene: TRBD2
abundance: -
v_gene: TRBV27
j_gene: TRBJ2-2
len: 16
CDR3nt: TGTGCCAGCAGTTTATTCGAGCGGGGGGCAAGCGGGGAGCTGTTTTTT
CDR3aa: CASSLFERGASGELFF

d_gene: TRBD1
abundance: -
v_gene: TRBV10-3
j_gene: TRBJ1-3
len: 16
CDR3nt: TGTGCCATCAGACCCGGACAGGCTGACTCTGGAAACACCATATATTTT
CDR3aa: CAIRPGQADSGNTIYF

d_gene: -
abundance: -
v_gene: TRBV15
j_gene: TRBJ1-4
len: 12
CDR3nt: TGTGCCACCAGGGGAACTAATGAAAAACTGTTTTTT
CDR3aa: CATRGTNEKLFF

d_gene: TRBD1
abundance: -
v_gene: TRBV19
j_gene: TRBJ2-6
len: 17
CDR3nt: TGTGCCAGTAGTATGCTCCGGACAGGGGTTGGGGCCAACGTCCTGACTTTC
CDR3aa: CASSMLRTGVGANVLTF